The clone carrying this TCR beta chain was recorded at least ten times. Per germline, CDR1 SGDLS and CDR2 YYNGEE. Losses at the gene ends were 3 bases for V and 3 bases for J; bases not matched to a gene: 8. This CDR3 comprises 16 residues. This entry is derived from a study of CD8 T cells in ankylosing spondylitis. Each CDR3 protein is one row after TCRdb ran MiXCR on the 5' RACE reads. The sample carries 150,000 to 200,000 distinct CDR3 sequences, 18% recorded once. The chain employs TRBV9 and TRBJ2-5, with TRBD2 identical over 10 bases. Specimen: blood, either unsorted or a sorted T cell fraction (not recorded which). The source of this sequence is a male donor with ankylosing spondylitis or in good health (not recorded which). DNA for the CDR3: TGTGCCAGCAGCGCCACAGGACTAGCGGCAAAAGAGACCCAGTACTTC. Encoded protein: CASSATGLAAKETQYF.